The rows below give T cell receptor beta chains drawn from one sample of a study of blood T cell repertoires in COVID-19. Method: immunoSEQ multiplex PCR; TCRdb's copy keeps in-frame clones and lacks some. The sample consists of some 150,000 clones, 65% to 85% of them appearing once. Sequenced: peripheral blood. These receptors came from a woman of 80 years or more with acute or convalescent COVID-19. CDR3s include the opening cysteine and the closing phenylalanine or tryptophan. A D gene is named only where the DNA matches it firmly. Some rows mark clone size as missing; the rest say once, few, many or name a class of expanded clone.

J | V | D | size | CDR3 | DNA
TRBJ1-5 | TRBV6-5 | . | . | CASTGQYSNQPQHF | TGTGCCAGCACTGGACAGTATAGCAATCAGCCCCAGCATTTT
TRBJ2-1 | TRBV27 | . | . | CASSPGLSPEQFF | TGTGCCAGCAGTCCCGGACTATCGCCTGAGCAGTTCTTC
TRBJ2-7 | TRBV9 | . | . | CASSVPLPRDTRLEQYF | TGTGCCAGCAGCGTACCCCTCCCTCGGGACACCCGACTAGAGCAGTACTTC
TRBJ1-2 | TRBV9 | . | . | CASNRAHRGLGYTF | TGTGCCAGCAACCGGGCACATCGAGGGCTTGGCTACACCTTC
TRBJ1-2 | TRBV28 | . | . | CASSPFRQNSNYGYTF | TGTGCCAGCAGTCCCTTCAGACAGAATTCTAACTATGGCTACACCTTC
TRBJ1-5 | TRBV2 | . | once | CASTYGGAPLNQPQHF | TGTGCCAGCACCTACGGGGGGGCGCCCCTGAATCAGCCCCAGCATTTT
TRBJ1-2 | TRBV28 | . | . | CASNRAARNYGYTF | TGTGCCAGTAACAGGGCAGCGAGGAACTATGGCTACACCTTC
TRBJ2-1 | TRBV30 | TRBD1 | . | CAWSIRGRYNEQFF | TGTGCCTGGAGTATCAGGGGGAGATACAATGAGCAGTTCTTC
TRBJ2-3 | TRBV28 | . | . | CASPKGPLGPGLYTSTDTQYF | TGTGCCAGCCCCAAGGGGCCCCTCGGACCAGGCCTCTACACTAGCACAGATACGCAGTATTTT
TRBJ1-1 | TRBV19 | . | . | CASSLGQPNTEAFF | TGTGCCAGTAGTCTAGGACAGCCGAACACTGAAGCTTTCTTT
TRBJ1-6 | TRBV19 | TRBD1 | . | CASKRTGGGSPLHF | TGTGCCAGTAAACGGACAGGTGGCGGTTCACCCCTCCACTTT
TRBJ1-1 | TRBV7-8 | . | once | CASSAREGPTAEAFF | TGTGCCAGCAGCGCCCGGGAGGGTCCCACCGCTGAAGCTTTCTTT
TRBJ1-5 | TRBV6-1 | . | . | CASSDRAGNQPQHF | TGTGCCAGCAGTGACAGGGCGGGCAATCAGCCCCAGCATTTT
TRBJ2-7 | TRBV5-1 | TRBD2 | . | CASSFLAGDEQYF | TGCGCCAGCAGCTTCCTAGCGGGAGACGAGCAGTACTTC
TRBJ1-4 | TRBV6-1 | . | . | CASSEIAQGIATNEKLFF | TGTGCCAGCAGTGAAATCGCGCAGGGGATTGCAACTAATGAAAAACTGTTTTTT
TRBJ2-4 | TRBV7-9 | . | . | CASSILRTDYKNIQYF | TGTGCCAGCAGCATCCTACGGACAGATTACAAAAACATTCAGTACTTC
TRBJ2-7 | TRBV3-1/TRBV3-2 | . | . | CASRLGTFYEQYF | TGTGCCAGCAGGTTAGGGACTTTTTACGAGCAGTACTTC
TRBJ1-2 | TRBV30 | . | . | CAWALGLYGYTF | TGTGCCTGGGCGTTGGGGCTCTATGGCTACACCTTC
TRBJ2-2 | TRBV29-1 | TRBD2 | . | CSGGLASGELFF | TGCAGCGGGGGACTAGCATCCGGGGAGCTGTTTTTT
TRBJ2-6 | TRBV27 | TRBD1 | . | CASRKWTGDGANVLTF | TGTGCCAGCAGGAAATGGACAGGGGACGGGGCCAACGTCCTGACTTTC
TRBJ1-2 | TRBV29-1 | TRBD1 | . | CSVGQGNNYGYTF | TGCAGCGTCGGACAGGGGAATAACTATGGCTACACCTTC
TRBJ1-2 | TRBV29-1 | TRBD1 | . | CSVEPWDRNYGYTF | TGCAGCGTTGAACCCTGGGACAGAAACTATGGCTACACCTTC
TRBJ2-3 | TRBV5-1 | . | . | CASSLGLRSAQYF | TGCGCCAGCAGCTTGGGCCTCCGATCGGCGCAGTATTTT
TRBJ1-1 | TRBV18 | . | few | CASSPLAGQNTEAFF | TGTGCCAGCTCACCACTGGCAGGGCAGAACACTGAAGCTTTCTTT
TRBJ1-5 | TRBV19 | TRBD1 | . | CASSKSPGQGNGQPQHF | TGTGCCAGTAGTAAATCCCCGGGACAGGGTAATGGGCAGCCCCAGCATTTT
TRBJ2-3 | TRBV5-1 | TRBD1 | few | CASKGAAGGTDTQYF | TGCGCCAGCAAGGGGGCGGCCGGTGGCACAGATACGCAGTATTTT
TRBJ1-5 | TRBV4-2 | TRBD1 | few | CASSQERHRGQPQHF | TGTGCCAGCAGCCAAGAGAGGCACAGGGGTCAGCCCCAGCATTTT
TRBJ2-1 | TRBV30 | . | . | CAWSAGVTYNEQFF | TGTGCCTGGAGTGCAGGGGTAACCTACAATGAGCAGTTCTTC
TRBJ2-2 | TRBV29-1 | . | once | CSVRDGSPGELFF | TGCAGCGTTAGAGATGGTTCCCCCGGGGAGCTGTTTTTT
TRBJ1-6 | TRBV5-1 | . | . | CASSIGHADRSPLHF | TGCGCCAGCAGCATTGGACACGCCGATCGGTCACCCCTCCACTTT
TRBJ2-7 | TRBV5-1 | . | . | CASSLARGSYEQYF | TGCGCCAGCAGCTTGGCCAGGGGATCCTACGAGCAGTACTTC
TRBJ2-2 | TRBV7-9 | TRBD2 | . | CASTKGMGGLANTGELFF | TGTGCCAGCACCAAAGGGATGGGCGGACTAGCGAACACCGGGGAGCTGTTTTTT
TRBJ2-7 | TRBV11-2 | TRBD2 | . | CASSLAGAGGSYEQYF | TGTGCCAGCAGCTTAGCGGGAGCGGGGGGATCCTACGAGCAGTACTTC
TRBJ1-3 | TRBV15 | TRBD1 | . | CATSSGQGGSGNTIYF | TGTGCCACCAGCAGCGGACAGGGGGGCTCTGGAAACACCATATATTTT
TRBJ2-7 | TRBV20-1 | TRBD2 | . | CSASSGSKANLSYEQYF | TGCAGTGCTAGTAGCGGGAGTAAGGCCAATCTGTCCTACGAGCAGTACTTC
TRBJ2-6 | TRBV6-6 | . | . | CASTPRRSGANVLTF | TGTGCCAGCACCCCCCGTCGCTCTGGGGCCAACGTCCTGACTTTC
TRBJ2-2 | TRBV24-1 | TRBD1 | . | CATSADRGNTGELFF | TGTGCCACCAGTGCAGACAGGGGGAACACCGGGGAGCTGTTTTTT
TRBJ1-1 | TRBV2 | TRBD1 | . | CASSRQGQNTEAFF | TGTGCCAGCAGCAGACAGGGGCAGAACACTGAAGCTTTCTTT
TRBJ2-3 | TRBV5-4 | . | . | CASSSRAGRSTDTQYF | TGTGCCAGCAGCTCGAGAGCGGGCAGGAGCACAGATACGCAGTATTTT
TRBJ1-1 | TRBV5-1 | . | . | CASSLAPGGTTEAFF | TGCGCCAGCAGCTTGGCTCCCGGGGGGACCACTGAAGCTTTCTTT
TRBJ2-1 | TRBV18 | TRBD1 | few | CASSKTDDRAFF | TGTGCCAGCTCGAAGACCGACGACAGGGCTTTCTTC
TRBJ2-5 | TRBV11-1 | . | . | CASSLFGGETQYF | TGTGCCAGCAGCTTATTTGGAGGCGAGACCCAGTACTTC
TRBJ1-2 | TRBV7-9 | TRBD1 | . | CASSLEGVFAGGHGYTF | TGTGCCAGCAGCTTAGAGGGGGTCTTTGCAGGGGGCCATGGCTACACCTTC
TRBJ1-6 | TRBV12-3/TRBV12-4 | . | . | CASSSQGPPLHF | TGTGCCAGCAGTTCCCAGGGTCCCCCCCTCCACTTT
TRBJ1-1 | TRBV20-1 | . | . | CRSGENTEAFF | TGCAGGTCAGGGGAGAACACTGAAGCTTTCTTT
TRBJ1-1 | TRBV7-9 | . | once | CASSPEGVSTEAFF | TGTGCCAGCAGCCCCGAGGGGGTTTCCACTGAAGCTTTCTTT
TRBJ1-4 | TRBV30 | TRBD1 | . | CAWSRGQGGKKLFF | TGTGCCTGGAGTCGGGGACAGGGGGGGAAAAAACTGTTTTTT
TRBJ2-1 | TRBV30 | . | . | CAWHQGGSYNEQFF | TGTGCCTGGCACCAGGGGGGTTCCTACAATGAGCAGTTCTTC
TRBJ1-3 | TRBV7-9 | TRBD1 | . | CASSPDRGSGNTIYF | TGTGCCAGCAGCCCCGACAGGGGCTCTGGAAACACCATATATTTT
TRBJ2-3 | TRBV5-1 | . | . | CASAEGGTDTQYF | TGCGCCAGCGCAGAGGGGGGCACAGATACGCAGTATTTT
TRBJ2-4 | TRBV5-1 | . | . | CASSPRDTTLAKNIQYF | TGCGCCAGCAGCCCCAGGGACACAACATTAGCCAAAAACATTCAGTACTTC
TRBJ1-5 | TRBV28 | . | . | CASSLTAPSNQPQHF | TGTGCCAGCAGTTTGACAGCCCCTAGCAATCAGCCCCAGCATTTT
TRBJ2-3 | TRBV5-5 | TRBD1 | . | CASSAGTGEYF | TGTGCCAGCAGCGCGGGGACAGGAGAGTATTTT
TRBJ1-1 | TRBV3-1/TRBV3-2 | . | few | CASSAMTRVTEAFF | TGTGCCAGCAGCGCAATGACCAGGGTGACTGAAGCTTTCTTT
TRBJ2-3 | TRBV10-1 | . | few | CASSPRAGDTQYF | TGCGCCAGCAGCCCGAGAGCGGGAGATACGCAGTATTTT